These 2 T cell receptor beta chains came from one sample sequenced in a study of blood T cell repertoires in COVID-19. The assay was immunoSEQ multiplex PCR, and TCRdb's table has in-frame clones only and misses some. The table includes 70,000 to 85,000 clones, around 82% detected once. Sequencing input: peripheral blood. The receptors originated from a man older than 75 with active or convalescent COVID-19.

The CDR3 nucleotides are TGCGCCAGCAGTGAGACAGCCGGGACACAGAGCTCTGGAAACACCATATATTTT. Amino acids: CASSETAGTQSSGNTIYF. This rearrangement joins TRBV10-2 to TRBJ1-3; D may be TRBD1 (6 bases). V was trimmed by 2 bases and J by 0 bases, leaving 17 bases between them. CDR1 and CDR2 (germline): WSHSY, SAAADI. This CDR3 contains 18 residues.

The CDR3 spells CAWSSGDTEAFF. The DNA of the CDR3 is TGTGCCTGGAGTTCAGGGGACACTGAAGCTTTCTTT. The V call is TRBV30, the J call TRBJ1-1, with a possible D match to TRBD1 (6 bases). Deletions cut 2 bases from V and 3 bases from J, with 7 bases between. The CDR3 is 12 residues long. Germline-derived CDR1 and CDR2 are GTSNPN and SVGIG (reference sequence).